The T cell receptor (beta chain) under discussion was sequenced for a study of CD4 T cells in relation to SARS-CoV-2 and coronaviruses. Study in general: TCR beta CDR3s were sequenced after approximately nine-day antigen culture of PBMCs. Convalescent patients were roughly 8 males and 4 females; two were Hispanic.

Roughly 100,000 naive or memory CD4+ cells were cultured with CEF peptides for approximately eleven days. General study points: According to naive versus memory sequencing, detected responses are memory recall, not newly primed.

Repertoires were generated with immunoSEQ multiplex PCR, while TCRdb's copy carries only in-frame clones and drops some. The sample contains about 40,000 clones, roughly 80% of which appear only once. Concerning this clone itself: Its specificity is not known.

Sequenced material: naive CD4+ T cells from PBMCs, cultured in vitro. As for subset: naive CD4+ T cells isolated by negative enrichment. This TCR was sampled from an adult with COVID-19.

The CDR3 nucleotides are TGTGCCAGCAGCTTAGCGTCTAGCTGGAGCACAGATACGCAGTATTTT. Translated: CASSLASSWSTDTQYF. The V gene is TRBV13, the J gene TRBJ2-3, with D possibly being TRBD2 (5 bases). This CDR3 comprises 16 residues. Germline V gene lookup returns CDR1 PRHDT and CDR2 FYEKMQ (reference sequence). Trimming cost V 1 base and J 0 bases, with 11 bases left between them.